This T cell receptor (beta chain) was captured by sequencing in a study of metastatic and nonmetastatic thyroid tumors. The overall study: Peripheral blood and tumor or nodule samples from malignant and benign thyroid patients were compared.

V lost 6 bases to trimming and J lost 6 bases, with 8 bases between them. From germline, CDR1 is MNHNS and CDR2 SASEGT. There are 11 residues in the CDR3. Under the authors' procedure: To classify distant metastasis in papillary thyroid cancer, a model was built from CDR3 differences across clinicopathological groups. TCRdb re-called the PCR reads via MiXCR. These V and J calls derive from TCRdb rather than the authors' analysis. The data hold some 31,000 clones, with roughly 19% observed a single time. Many counts were recorded for this clone. Thyroid surgery was performed in patients who had received no treatment beforehand.

The specimen was blood. The origin of this receptor is a female donor with papillary thyroid cancer or a benign thyroid nodule (not recorded which). Some clones in this sample may be carry-over from other donors' samples. The chain employs TRBV6-1 and TRBJ1-2; D is uncertain. The CDR3 here is CASRVEDGYTF. CDR3 DNA: TGTGCCAGCAGGGTTGAAGATGGCTACACCTTC.